Shown below are 10 T cell receptor beta chains from a single sample sequenced in a study of T cell responses to AZD1222 COVID-19 vaccine. Assay used: immunoSEQ multiplex PCR; TCRdb lists only in-frame clones, some missing. Found here are about 140,000 clones, around 93% of them singletons; the top ten hold 6% to 7%. The specimen comprised peripheral blood, sampled 28 days after the second AZD1222 dose. The receptors were gathered from an adult who received the AZD1222 COVID-19 vaccine.

The rearrangement links TRBV2 to TRBJ1-6, with D perhaps TRBD1 (5 bases). The CDR3 totals 16 residues. Germline V lookup: CDR1 SNHLY, CDR2 FYNNEI. The V end was cut by 6 bases, the J end by 0 bases, with 12 bases between. The CDR3 protein is CASRHDSSSYNSPLHF. DNA for the CDR3: TGTGCCAGCAGGCACGACAGCAGCTCCTATAATTCACCCCTCCACTTT.

The V call is TRBV28, the J call TRBJ2-7; 10 bases are a match to TRBD2. The V and J ends lost 6 bases and 0 bases, in that order; junction bases with no gene match: 17. The CDR3 sequence is 19 residues long. Germline V gene sequence: CDR1 MDHEN, CDR2 SYDVKM. CDR3 DNA: TGTGCCAGCAGGTCCTCGGGTAGCGGGGGGCCTACGAGCTCCTACGAGCAGTACTTC. Translated: CASRSSGSGGPTSSYEQYF.

V and J are TRBV2 and TRBJ1-5, with D possibly TRBD1 on 5 matching bases. The germline V gene has CDR1 SNHLY and CDR2 FYNNEI. The CDR3 consists of 13 residues. V lost 3 bases to trimming and J lost 9 bases, with 12 bases between them. The CDR3 is CASSEGQAGPQHF. In DNA, the CDR3 is TGTGCCAGCAGTGAGGGGCAGGCTGGGCCCCAGCATTTT.

This clone appeared a few times. CDR3 nucleotide sequence: TGTGCCAGCAGCCGACCAGAGGCCACCTACGAGCAGTACTTC. Amino acid sequence: CASSRPEATYEQYF. The genes are TRBV3-1 (or the pseudogene TRBV3-2) and TRBJ2-7; no clear D gene. Germline values: CDR1 LGHDT, CDR2 YNNKEL (reference sequence). CDR3 length: 14 residues. V lost 4 bases to trimming and J lost 2 bases, with 12 bases between them.

The chain carries TRBV4-3 and TRBJ1-1; TRBD1 is a possible D gene (5 bases). Trimming took off 0 bases at V and 1 base at J, with 12 bases between the two ends. CDR3 length: 16 amino acids. The germline CDR1 and CDR2 sequences are LGHNA and YSLEER. The CDR3 region has the DNA TGCGCCAGCAGCCAAGATTGGGGACTGAAGAACACTGAAGCTTTCTTT. Protein product: CASSQDWGLKNTEAFF.

The chain is built from TRBV19 and TRBJ2-5; D call uncertain. The CDR3 is 12 residues long. Germline lookup yields CDR1 LNHDA and CDR2 SQIVND (reference sequence). Trimming pared 4 bases from V and 5 bases from J, leaving 8 bases between. This chain's CDR3 is CASSSGFETQYF. CDR3 DNA: TGTGCCAGTAGTAGCGGTTTTGAGACCCAGTACTTC.

J is TRBJ1-2 and V is TRBV19; D unresolved. Germline V gives CDR1 LNHDA, CDR2 SQIVND (reference sequence). The CDR3 has 15 residues. The V and J ends lost 1 base and 1 base respectively, with 10 bases between them. The CDR3 loop reads CASSIGVGLNYGYTF. The CDR3 coding sequence is TGTGCCAGTAGTATAGGGGTAGGCCTTAACTATGGCTACACCTTC.

In its sample, this clone was seen a few times. The chain couples TRBV11-3 to TRBJ2-7, with 7 bases aligning to TRBD2. CDR3 length: 15 amino acids. Trimming at V came to 5 bases and at J to 3 bases, leaving 10 bases not matched to a gene. Germline V gene data show CDR1 as SGHNT and CDR2 as YENEEA. As DNA, the CDR3 is TGTGCCAGCAGCGGGGGGGGACTCCCCAACTACGAGCAGTACTTC. It encodes CASSGGGLPNYEQYF.

The chain is built from TRBV3-1 (or the pseudogene TRBV3-2) and TRBJ2-3; 10 bases fit TRBD2. V lost 4 bases and J lost 4; bases outside the gene matches: 5. Germline CDR1 reads LGHDT; CDR2 reads YNNKEL (reference sequence). CDR3 length: 15 amino acids. The CDR3 reads CASSPGTSEPDTQYF. In DNA, the CDR3 is TGTGCCAGCAGCCCAGGGACTAGCGAGCCAGATACGCAGTATTTT.

J is TRBJ1-4 and V is TRBV27; no reliable D call. This CDR3 spans 17 amino acids. V was cut by 4 bases and J by 5 bases, with 20 bases left in between. Germline assignment: CDR1 MNHEY and CDR2 SMNVEV (reference sequence). The CDR3 nucleotides are TGTGCCAGCAGTTCGCCCCGGTACAGCTCCTTCAATGAAAAACTGTTTTTT. This codes for CASSSPRYSSFNEKLFF.